The subject of this entry is one T cell receptor beta chain. In this sample, this clonotype turned up a few times. The specificity of this receptor is unknown. No clone much larger than this one lies a single base away; base qualities are absent. The sample is drawn from a study of T cells after yellow fever vaccination (dated by TCRdb to about 2019). Regarding the research as a whole: Libraries from fractions with low cell numbers were prepared with the SMART-Seq v4 Ultra Low Input RNA kit. To follow T-cell clones before and after both primary and booster YFV17D yellow fever vaccination, bulk TCR alpha and beta repertoires underwent longitudinal sequencing. Two healthy male donors, one aged 18 to 30 and one aged 30 to 39 years, were included in the cohort. Bulk PBMC replicates and cell subsets were isolated from blood drawn at multiple timepoints before and after both primary and secondary immunization.

The research as a whole found: Computational filtering was needed because FACS-sorted repertoires could contain abundant contaminating clonotypes from the bulk population. The secondary T-cell response was found to be weaker but faster than the primary response, with a peak reached on day 5 rather than on day 15. The study included only two donors, which limits how far the findings can be generalized. Most clones expanded after primary vaccination were re-detected after the booster (96% of CD4 and roughly 87% of CD8), suggesting broad memory maintenance. A small share of clonotypes was detected in both CD4 and CD8 compartments, with the overlap likely arising from convergent recombination.

The treatment or condition label for this specimen denotes: live attenuated yellow fever vaccine strain. A standard Ficoll-Paque protocol was used to isolate PBMCs from peripheral blood. Dynabeads CD4 and CD8 positive selection kits were used to isolate CD4 and CD8 T-cell fractions. RNA was extracted with TriZol from bulk PBMCs, CD4 and CD8 fractions, and dextramer-positive and dextramer-negative fractions. Reading from cysteine to phenylalanine, the CDR3 counts 11 amino acids. The DNA shown is the 33-base CDR3, in frame from base 1. V was cut back by 1 base and J by 16 bases, leaving a gap of 11 bases between them. These reads were obtained on an Illumina NovaSeq 6000. TCR cDNA was synthesized by 5'RACE template switching, through which a universal primer site and unique molecular identifiers were introduced. cDNA synthesis was primed from both the TCR alpha and TCR beta constant segments. Libraries were amplified in two PCR steps, with sample barcodes and sequencing adapters added in the second step. Sequencing of the libraries was done on either Illumina HiSeq 2500 (2x100 bp) or NovaSeq (2x150 bp). As for how the authors treated the data: MIGEC handled demultiplexing of reads and collapsing into UMI consensus sequences, while MiXCR performed V(D)J alignment. Vaccine-responding clonotypes were defined with edgeR using replicate PBMC samples, requiring FDR below 0.01 and a log2 fold change above 5 up to day 15. Each bulk clonotype was labeled CD4 or CD8 based on which sequenced repertoire, CD4 or CD8, contained the clonotype at higher abundance. The public reads were reprocessed in TCRdb via fastp at Q25 and MiXCR, keeping in-frame beta chains. Duplicate CDR3 protein sequences are folded into a single record with the most common DNA and genes. TCRdb, not the authors, supplied the V and J calls. The sample yields nearly 300,000 distinct CDR3 sequences; roughly 8.7% were counted once. The leading ten clones occupy approximately 3.5% of the sample.

This receptor was taken from a man younger than 30 who received the YFV17D yellow fever vaccine. The chain employs TRBV12-3 or TRBV12-4 and TRBJ1-5; there is no confident call for the D gene. The material sequenced was CD4+ T cells sorted from PBMCs, taken 5 days after the yellow fever booster vaccination. The CDR3 in this case is CASSLGVRRHF. At the DNA level, the sequence is TGTGCCAGCAGTTTAGGGGTCCGACGACATTTT.